These 18 T cell receptor beta chains were all obtained from the same sample, sequenced in a study of blood T cell repertoires in COVID-19. Clones were sequenced by immunoSEQ multiplex PCR, and TCRdb holds only the in-frame ones, with some missing. The data hold tens of thousands of clones, with approximately 80% observed a single time. Sequences were obtained from peripheral blood. The receptors originated from a man between 60 and 75 years old with acute or convalescent COVID-19.

The DNA for the CDR3 is TGTGCCAGCTCACCAAGTGGAGTTGCGTATGGCTACACCTTC. Translation: CASSPSGVAYGYTF. The chain carries TRBV18 and TRBJ1-2; no clear D. Germline-derived CDR1 and CDR2 are KGHSH and LQKENI. V lost 2 bases, J lost 5 bases, and 12 bases lay in between. CDR3 size: 14 residues.

The chain uses TRBV3-1 (or the pseudogene TRBV3-2) and TRBJ2-2; weak D call: TRBD1 (5 bases). V was pared by 1 base and J by 6 bases, with 9 bases between. This CDR3 spans 14 amino acids. The germline CDR1 and CDR2 sequences are LGHDT and YNNKEL (reference sequence). CDR3 nucleotides: TGTGCCAGCAGCCAAGGACCAGGGTCCGGGGAGCTGTTTTTT. The encoded protein is CASSQGPGSGELFF.

V gene TRBV2 combines with J gene TRBJ2-3; 8 bases agree with TRBD2. Germline loops: CDR1 SNHLY, CDR2 FYNNEI. V lost 6 bases to trimming and J lost 1 base; unmatched junction nucleotides: 9. This CDR3 comprises 16 residues. Here the CDR3 DNA reads TGTGCCAGCAGATCGGGGGGAGCGGGGGGCACAGATACGCAGTATTTT. This gives the protein CASRSGGAGGTDTQYF.

The chain employs TRBV4-2 and TRBJ1-6; 10 bases agree with TRBD1. This CDR3 comprises 15 residues. In germline, CDR1 is LGHNA, CDR2 YNFKEQ. With V trimmed by 4 bases and J by 9 bases, 6 bases remained unmatched. CDR3 amino acids: CASSPMRDRGSPLHF. CDR3 nucleotide sequence: TGTGCCAGCAGCCCAATGAGGGACAGGGGTTCACCCCTCCACTTT.

This clone was seen a handful of times. The genes are TRBV11-3 and TRBJ1-5; D is uncertain. This CDR3 is built from 17 residues. CDR1 is SGHNT, CDR2 YENEEA, per germline. Trimming took 5 bases from V and 4 from J, leaving 21 bases between them. In DNA form, the CDR3 reads TGTGCCAGCAGCCTAGCGGGTTCGAGGCTGGGTAATCAGCCCCAGCATTTT. Protein sequence: CASSLAGSRLGNQPQHF.

V is TRBV28 and J is TRBJ1-1; 7 positions agree with TRBD1. The CDR3 length is 14 residues. The V segment lost 5 bases and the J segment 1 base; nucleotides outside the gene matches: 4. CDR1 and CDR2 (germline): MDHEN, SYDVKM. DNA of the CDR3: TGTGCCAGCAGTCCACAGGGGAAGAACACTGAAGCTTTCTTT. Protein sequence: CASSPQGKNTEAFF.

The J gene is TRBJ1-1, the V gene TRBV7-2; 7 bases match TRBD1. CDR1 SGHTA and CDR2 FQGNSA come from the germline V gene. After removal of 3 bases from V and 4 bases from J, the junction contained 8 bases not matched to a gene. This CDR3 spans 15 amino acids. In DNA form, the CDR3 reads TGTGCCAGCAGCTTGCCAAAACAGGGGCTCACTGAAGCTTTCTTT. Translating it yields CASSLPKQGLTEAFF.

This chain joins TRBV9 and TRBJ1-1; the D gene is possibly TRBD1 (5 bases). This CDR3 comprises 16 residues. CDR1 and CDR2 from the germline V gene are SGDLS and YYNGEE. V lost 3 bases and J lost 0, with 15 bases in between. For the CDR3, the DNA is TGTGCCAGCAGCGCCGAGGGGAGGTGGGTGAACACTGAAGCTTTCTTT. It codes for CASSAEGRWVNTEAFF.

The V call is TRBV4-1, the J call TRBJ1-2; perhaps TRBD1 as D (6 bases). Trimming took 0 bases from V and 0 from J, leaving 8 bases between them. This CDR3 is built from 15 residues. The V gene's germline CDR1 is MGHRA and CDR2 YSYEKL. Written as DNA, the CDR3 is TGCGCCAGCAGCCAAGAGTGGACAGCTAACTATGGCTACACCTTC. Translated: CASSQEWTANYGYTF.

The CDR3 DNA reads TGTGCCAGCAGCAGGACAGAAGCCCTAGCGGGGTACGAGCAGTACGTC. Amino acids: CASSRTEALAGYEQYV. The gene calls are TRBV7-8 and TRBJ2-7; 9 nucleotides match TRBD2. Germline V gene data show CDR1 as SGHVS and CDR2 as FQNEAQ. The junction had 12 bases not matched to a gene; V was cut back by 5 bases and J by 4 bases. CDR3 length: 16 amino acids.

CDR3 amino acids: CASSSPSLATYNEQFF. As DNA, the CDR3 is TGTGCCAGCAGCTCCCCCTCACTAGCGACGTACAATGAGCAGTTCTTC. The V gene is TRBV7-2, the J gene TRBJ2-1; 7 bases are shared with TRBD2. V gave up 4 bases and J gave up 4 bases; unmatched junction bases: 10. The CDR3 covers 16 residues. Germline V gene sequence: CDR1 SGHTA, CDR2 FQGNSA.

The table lists this clone with a count of one. The gene calls are TRBV19 and TRBJ2-3, with 7 bases matching TRBD2. CDR1 is LNHDA, CDR2 SQIVND, per germline (reference sequence). This CDR3 contains 15 residues. V trimming: 5 bases; J trimming: 0 bases; junction bases outside the gene matches: 5. CDR3 loop: CASSGGGPSTDTQYF. As DNA, the CDR3 is TGTGCCAGTAGTGGGGGAGGGCCTAGCACAGATACGCAGTATTTT.

This chain connects TRBV7-9 to TRBJ1-2, with unresolved D. The CDR3 has 14 residues. The V and J ends lost 7 bases and 0 bases respectively, with 12 bases between them. Germline V CDR1 and CDR2: SEHNR, FQNEAQ (reference sequence). In nucleotides, the CDR3 is TGTGCCAGCACGGGTGGAGCAGCTAACTATGGCTACACCTTC. It codes for CASTGGAANYGYTF.

The rearrangement uses TRBV10-3 and TRBJ2-1; possible D gene TRBD2, 5 bases. V was clipped by 8 bases and J by 9 bases, with 17 bases between them. CDR1 and CDR2 from the germline V gene are ENHRY and SYGVKD. The CDR3 sequence is 13 residues long. DNA for the CDR3: TGTGCCATCTCTTCTAGCTTTACTAGTGAGCAGTTCTTC. This codes for CAISSSFTSEQFF.

This clone was detected once. The V call is TRBV5-1, the J call TRBJ2-7, with TRBD1 as a possible D gene (5 bases). This CDR3 has 16 residues. Trimming removed 1 base from V and 4 bases from J, with 18 bases in between. Per germline, CDR1 SGHRS and CDR2 YFSETQ. DNA for the CDR3: TGCGCCAGCAGCTTGCCTATGCCAGGGAAACCATACGAGCAGTACTTC. Its protein product is CASSLPMPGKPYEQYF.

This chain joins TRBV3-1 (or the pseudogene TRBV3-2) and TRBJ1-6, with D perhaps TRBD1 (5 bases). This CDR3 has 15 residues. The V end was cut by 4 bases, the J end by 5 bases, with 12 bases between. Germline CDR1 is LGHDT and CDR2 is YNNKEL (reference sequence). The CDR3 DNA reads TGTGCCAGCAGCCCCCGTAAGGGGAATAATTCACCCCTCCACTTT. This translates into CASSPRKGNNSPLHF.

This clone turned up a few times. The CDR3, as DNA: TGTGCCAGTAGTCCCAGGACAGGCCCTGGAAACACCATATATTTT. It is translated as CASSPRTGPGNTIYF. The gene calls are TRBV19 and TRBJ1-3; 7 nucleotides agree with TRBD1. The V gene end was trimmed by 5 bases and the J gene end by 2 bases; junction bases not matched to a gene: 6. Germline CDR1 LNHDA, CDR2 SQIVND (reference sequence). This CDR3 is built from 15 residues.

The chain joins TRBV30 to TRBJ2-7, with a weak D call TRBD2 (7 bases). V shed 2 bases and J shed 7 bases, with 24 bases lying between them. This CDR3 is built from 16 residues. Germline V lookup: CDR1 GTSNPN, CDR2 SVGIG (reference sequence). CDR3 nucleotide sequence: TGTGCCTGGAGTAACCTTTTGCGGGGGCAATCGAGGGAGCAGTACTTC. Encoded protein: CAWSNLLRGQSREQYF.